This entry is about one T cell receptor beta chain. TCRdb keeps only in-frame clones here, not all; method: immunoSEQ multiplex PCR. The sample yields some 58,000 clones, around four fifths seen once. The germline V gene has CDR1 MDHEN and CDR2 SYDVKM. The V gene lost 7 bases and the J gene lost 5 bases, with 14 bases spanning the gap. The CDR3 spans 13 residues. The data are from a study of OX40 agonist ivuxolimab in advanced cancers. Overall study: The patients' treatment was ivuxolimab, an agonistic anti-OX40 (CD134) antibody. Each patient was given ivuxolimab into a vein every 2 weeks, at 0.01 to 10 mg/kg.

Specimen: CD4+ or CD8+ T cells sorted from blood, collected in a trial of the OX40 agonist ivuxolimab. The chain links TRBV28 to TRBJ2-5; no clear D gene. This TCR derives from an adult with an advanced solid tumor such as melanoma, head and neck, liver or kidney cancer. Written as DNA, the CDR3 is TGTGCCAGCACCCTAAATAGTATGGAGACCCAGTACTTC. Translated: CASTLNSMETQYF.